The rows below give T cell receptor beta chains drawn from one sample of a study of cytomegalovirus exposure and HLA in healthy donors. Libraries were prepared by immunoSEQ multiplex PCR; TCRdb keeps only in-frame clonotypes and omits some of them. The sample yields about 200,000 clones, roughly 85% seen once. The sequenced sample was PBMCs. All receptors come from a woman aged 18 to 35 in good health and CMV-seronegative. The CDR3 runs from the conserved cysteine through the conserved F or W. D genes are given only for firm matches. Size is omitted from some rows. Given values are once, few, many or a class for expanded clones.

>NA|NA|TRBV30|TRBJ1-5
TGTGCCTGGAGTGTAAGTTCTTTTAGCAATCAGCCCCAGCATTTT
CAWSVSSFSNQPQHF
>NA|NA|TRBV27|TRBJ2-7
TGTGCCACCCTTGACGGGACCTACGAGCAGTACTTC
CATLDGTYEQYF
>TRBD1|few|TRBV6-5|TRBJ1-2
TGTGCCAGCACGTCAAGGGGGCCGAGGGGGTATGGCTACACCTTC
CASTSRGPRGYGYTF
>NA|NA|TRBV6-6|TRBJ1-1
TGTGCCGTTATAACAGATTTGAACACTGAAGCTTTCTTT
CAVITDLNTEAFF
>TRBD1|NA|TRBV2|TRBJ1-2
TGTGCCAGCAGTCCAGGACAGGGACCCAGGGGCTACACCTTC
CASSPGQGPRGYTF
>TRBD1|once|TRBV7-7|TRBJ2-7
TGTGCTAGCAGCCTCGGGACAGGGGCCTCCTACGAGCAGTACTTC
CASSLGTGASYEQYF
>TRBD1|NA|TRBV19|TRBJ2-3
TGTGCCAGTAGTCGGGACAGGACAGATACGCAGTATTTT
CASSRDRTDTQYF
>NA|NA|TRBV9|TRBJ2-7
TGTGCCAGCAGCGTAGGGGCCCCCGGGACACAGCAGTACTTC
CASSVGAPGTQQYF
>TRBD1|NA|TRBV29-1|TRBJ1-1
TGCAGCGTTGGTTACAGGGGATCCCTTGAAGCTTTCTTT
CSVGYRGSLEAFF
>NA|NA|TRBV6-5|TRBJ2-5
TGTGCCAGCAGTTACGAGGCCGGGGGCGTGGAGACCCAGTACTTC
CASSYEAGGVETQYF
>NA|NA|TRBV9|TRBJ1-2
TGTGCCAGCAGCGTAGGTCCAGGGGACTATGGCTACACCTTC
CASSVGPGDYGYTF
>TRBD1|NA|TRBV28|TRBJ1-5
TGTGCCAGCAGTTCGCTAACAGGGGGTAAGCCCCAGCATTTT
CASSSLTGGKPQHF
>NA|NA|TRBV5-1|TRBJ1-5
TGCGCCAGCAGCCCGACGGGAAACAATCAGCCCCAGCATTTT
CASSPTGNNQPQHF
>NA|NA|TRBV5-1|TRBJ1-2
TGCGCCAGCAGCTGGGAGGACGGACGCGACTATGGCTACACCTTC
CASSWEDGRDYGYTF
>NA|NA|TRBV5-1|TRBJ1-2
TGCGCCAGCAGCCCCGGAGGTCGGATCTATGGCTACACCTTC
CASSPGGRIYGYTF
>TRBD1|NA|TRBV30|TRBJ2-7
TGTGCCTGGAGCGTCGGGACAGGGGCCTACGAGCAGTACTTC
CAWSVGTGAYEQYF
>NA|NA|TRBV11-1|TRBJ2-3
TGTGCCAGCAGCTTGGATCCACCGGTCGGGGGCGGCACAGATACGCAGTATTTT
CASSLDPPVGGGTDTQYF
>NA|NA|TRBV30|TRBJ2-5
TGTGCCTGGGGGGATTGGGTGACCCAGTACTTC
CAWGDWVTQYF
>NA|NA|TRBV29-1|TRBJ2-1
TGCAGCGTTGGCCAGGGGGGATACAATGAGCAGTTCTTC
CSVGQGGYNEQFF
>TRBD1|NA|TRBV6-1|TRBJ2-3
TGTGCCAGCAGAAGACAGGGGGCGACAGATACGCAGTATTTT
CASRRQGATDTQYF
>TRBD1|NA|TRBV18|TRBJ1-6
TGTGCCAGCTCACGGGACAGAGAAAATTCACCCCTCCACTTT
CASSRDRENSPLHF
>NA|NA|TRBV6-1|TRBJ2-1
TGTGCCAGCACAGCGAGCTCCTACAATGAGCAGTTCTTC
CASTASSYNEQFF
>NA|NA|TRBV7-6|TRBJ2-7
TGTGCCAGCAGCCAACCGGGTCTGGGGGAGCAGTACTTC
CASSQPGLGEQYF
>NA|NA|TRBV7-3|TRBJ2-1
TGTGCCAGCAGCCCCGGCGGGACAAATGAGCAGTTCTTC
CASSPGGTNEQFF
>NA|once|TRBV2|TRBJ2-5
TGTGCCAGCAGTGAAACCCGGACGGGGGCCCAGACCCAGTACTTC
CASSETRTGAQTQYF
>NA|NA|TRBV2|TRBJ1-1
TGTGCCAGCAGTGAAAGGAGGTCCGGGTACGTCACTGAAGCTTTCTTT
CASSERRSGYVTEAFF
>TRBD1|NA|TRBV27|TRBJ1-2
TGTGCCAGCAGTTTTGGACAGGGGGCGCTTGGCTACACCTTC
CASSFGQGALGYTF
>NA|NA|TRBV6-6|TRBJ1-5
TGTGCCAGCAGGGATTCAGGGAGCAATCAGCCCCAGCATTTT
CASRDSGSNQPQHF
>NA|NA|TRBV4-2|TRBJ1-5
TGTGCCAGCAGCCAAGAATGGGGCAGGCAGCCCCAGCATTTT
CASSQEWGRQPQHF
>TRBD2|NA|TRBV11-3|TRBJ2-5
TGTGCCAGCAGCTCCGCTAGCGGGGGGGGTGAGACCCAGTACTTC
CASSSASGGGETQYF
>NA|NA|TRBV6-5|TRBJ1-2
TGTGCCAGCAGTTACCGGATGAACTATGGCTACACCTTC
CASSYRMNYGYTF
>NA|NA|TRBV2|TRBJ1-2
TGTGCCAGCCTCAGGGAACAGCTAACTAACTATGGCTACACCTTC
CASLREQLTNYGYTF
>NA|NA|TRBV2|TRBJ1-2
TGTGCCAGCGGAAGAGAGGGCAAGAACTATGGCTACACCTTC
CASGREGKNYGYTF
>NA|NA|TRBV5-1|TRBJ2-1
TGCGCCAGCAGCTTGGTAGCTGAGCAGTTCTTC
CASSLVAEQFF
>NA|NA|TRBV28|TRBJ1-2
TGTGCCAGCAGCGGGGACCCTTGGGATGGCTACACCTTC
CASSGDPWDGYTF
>NA|NA|TRBV5-4|TRBJ2-5
TGTGCCAGCAGCTTGGGGGGGCTCTTAGAGACCCAGTACTTC
CASSLGGLLETQYF
>TRBD1|once|TRBV6-5|TRBJ1-5
TGTGCCGCCGGCGGTACAGGGGGATTCAATCAGCCCCAGCATTTT
CAAGGTGGFNQPQHF
>NA|NA|TRBV6-6|TRBJ2-4
TGTGCCAGCAGCAGGGCCGCCGGGAACTCAAAAAACATTCAGTACTTC
CASSRAAGNSKNIQYF
>TRBD1|NA|TRBV2|TRBJ1-1
TGTGCCAGCAGTGAAGTGGACAGGGGGCTGGGCACTGAAGCTTTCTTT
CASSEVDRGLGTEAFF
>NA|NA|TRBV25-1|TRBJ1-2
TGTGCCAGCAGTGCTGTGAACTATGGCTACACCTTC
CASSAVNYGYTF
>NA|NA|TRBV10-3|TRBJ1-1
TGTGCCATCAGTGCAGGAGGGGAGAACACTGAAGCTTTCTTT
CAISAGGENTEAFF
>NA|NA|TRBV12-2|TRBJ2-7
TGTGCAAGTCGCTTGGGTCGGCTTAGGTCAACGGTTGAGGGGGTGGCCTACGAGCAGTACTTC
CASRLGRLRSTVEGVAYEQYF